This is a list of T cell receptor beta chains from one sample in a study of graft-versus-host responses after intestinal transplantation. Sequenced by immunoSEQ multiplex PCR; TCRdb stores in-frame clones only, minus some. The sample lists approximately 97,000 clones; roughly 91% were seen once. The antigens of these receptors remain unknown. Sequences were derived from unstimulated CD4+ T cells sorted from spleen or lymph node cells, sampled before transplant. These receptors were collected from a human donor who was the organ donor for an intestinal transplant. CDR3s include the opening cysteine and the closing phenylalanine or tryptophan. A D gene is named only where the DNA matches it firmly. Only some rows state a clone size, as once, few, many or a class for expanded clones.

CDR3nt	CDR3aa	d_gene	abundance	v_gene	j_gene
TGTGCCTGGAGTGTACCCCCCCGAGCCAACTATGGCTACACCTTC	CAWSVPPRANYGYTF	NA	NA	TRBV30	TRBJ1-2
TGCGCCAGCAGCTTAAGCCGACTAGCCTTCTACAATGAGCAGTTCTTC	CASSLSRLAFYNEQFF	TRBD2	NA	TRBV5-1	TRBJ2-1
TGTGCCAGCAGCCCTCGACAGGGGGCGCGCGAAAAACTGTTTTTT	CASSPRQGAREKLFF	TRBD1	NA	TRBV7-3	TRBJ1-4
TGTGCCTGGAGTCCCCTTCAGCGGGGGGGTAAGCAGTACTTC	CAWSPLQRGGKQYF	TRBD2	NA	TRBV30	TRBJ2-7
TGCGCCAGCAGCCTCTCGGGAGGGGGCAATCAGCCCCAGCATTTT	CASSLSGGGNQPQHF	NA	NA	TRBV5-1	TRBJ1-5
TGTGCCAGCAGTTTTAAGCGGGGAGTTTACAATGAGCAGTTCTTC	CASSFKRGVYNEQFF	TRBD2	NA	TRBV2	TRBJ2-1
TGTGCCAGTAGTATAGGAGTGTCTGGGACCCAGTACTTC	CASSIGVSGTQYF	NA	NA	TRBV19	TRBJ2-5
TGTGCCACCATAAGGACTAGCGGGGGGGGAGGCACAGATACGCAGTATTTT	CATIRTSGGGGTDTQYF	TRBD2	NA	TRBV2	TRBJ2-3
TGTGCCAGCAGAGCCCTAGCGGGGGGGCCCGGGGAGCTGTTTTTT	CASRALAGGPGELFF	TRBD2	NA	TRBV2	TRBJ2-2
TGCGCCAGCAGCTTGACTAGCGGTTTCAGGGATACGCAGTATTTT	CASSLTSGFRDTQYF	TRBD2	NA	TRBV5-1	TRBJ2-3
TGCGCCAGCAGCCAAGTGTACGCGGGGCTTGAGCAGTTCTTC	CASSQVYAGLEQFF	NA	NA	TRBV4-3	TRBJ2-1
TGTGCCAGCAGCCGGGACAGGGGTTCTGAAGCTTTCTTT	CASSRDRGSEAFF	TRBD1	NA	TRBV7-3	TRBJ1-1
TGTGCCATCAGTGGAGGGCGAGGGGCCAACGTCCTGACTTTC	CAISGGRGANVLTF	NA	NA	TRBV10-3	TRBJ2-6
TGTGCCAGTAGTGACCGGGGGGCCCTCGGGGAGACCCAGTACTTC	CASSDRGALGETQYF	NA	NA	TRBV19	TRBJ2-5
TGTGCCAGCAGCGGACTAGCGGGGGCCGGGGAGCTGTTTTTT	CASSGLAGAGELFF	TRBD2	medium-sized	TRBV9	TRBJ2-2
TGTGCCAGCAGCCCTAGCGGGGGTTACAATGAGCAGTTCTTC	CASSPSGGYNEQFF	TRBD2	NA	TRBV6-1	TRBJ2-1
TGCACCAGCAGCCCAAGGGCAGGGGACTACACCTTC	CTSSPRAGDYTF	NA	NA	TRBV1	TRBJ1-2
TGTGCCAGCAGCTTAGTGGTTACAGGGACGGGTGGCTACACCTTC	CASSLVVTGTGGYTF	NA	once	TRBV7-9	TRBJ1-2
TGCGCCAGCAGCCAAGGCAGGGTAAGCAATCAGCCCCAGCATTTT	CASSQGRVSNQPQHF	NA	NA	TRBV4-1	TRBJ1-5
TGTGCCAGCAGAGCAGGAGGCTTGGGAGAGACCCAGTACTTC	CASRAGGLGETQYF	NA	NA	TRBV28	TRBJ2-5
TGTGCCAGCAGCCAAGCAAGCGGGGTGTACCAAGAGACCCAGTACTTC	CASSQASGVYQETQYF	TRBD2	NA	TRBV4-2	TRBJ2-5
TGTGCCAGCAGCTTCACCGTAGCGGCCACCTACAATGAGCAGTTCTTC	CASSFTVAATYNEQFF	NA	NA	TRBV7-8	TRBJ2-1
TGTGCCAGCAGCTTAGCTCTGACAGGGCGTAATTCACCCCTCCACTTT	CASSLALTGRNSPLHF	TRBD1	once	TRBV7-8	TRBJ1-6
TGTGCCAGCAGCGTAGGGGGGACTAGCGGGGGGCAGTACTTC	CASSVGGTSGGQYF	TRBD2	once	TRBV9	TRBJ2-7
TGCGCCAGCAGCCAAGAGCCGGTAGCGGGGGCCTACAATGAGCAGTTCTTC	CASSQEPVAGAYNEQFF	TRBD2	NA	TRBV4-1	TRBJ2-1
TGCGCCAGCAGCCAAGAACCTAGCCTCGCAGATACGCAGTATTTT	CASSQEPSLADTQYF	NA	NA	TRBV4-3	TRBJ2-3
TGTGCCAGCAGCTTACCTGTCTACAATGAGCAGTTCTTC	CASSLPVYNEQFF	NA	NA	TRBV11-2	TRBJ2-1
TGTGCCAGCAGCTTAGGCTCCCGGGTTAAAGCTTTCTTT	CASSLGSRVKAFF	NA	NA	TRBV7-2	TRBJ1-1
TGTGCCAGCAGCTTAAACAGGGATACAGAAAAACTGTTTTTT	CASSLNRDTEKLFF	NA	NA	TRBV7-9	TRBJ1-4
TGTGCCAGCAGCCCGACAGGGCGCTATAATTCACCCCTCCACTTT	CASSPTGRYNSPLHF	TRBD1	NA	TRBV7-9	TRBJ1-6
TGTGCCAGCAGTTATTTACATTGCGAGCAGTACTTC	CASSYLHCEQYF	NA	NA	TRBV6-7	TRBJ2-7
TGTGCCAGCAGCCGAGGGGGGGTTTTGGTTAGCAATCAGCCCCAGCATTTT	CASSRGGVLVSNQPQHF	NA	NA	TRBV7-9	TRBJ1-5
TGTGCCAGCAGCGAGACCGGGACAGGGGTTGAAAAACTGTTTTTT	CASSETGTGVEKLFF	TRBD1	NA	TRBV27	TRBJ1-4
TGTGCCAGCTCACCACCTGGCCAGGGTGAATACCATGGCTACACCTTC	CASSPPGQGEYHGYTF	NA	NA	TRBV18	TRBJ1-2
TGTGCCAGCAGCGTAGACCTAGCGGGGAAGGTCACCGGGGAGCTGTTTTTT	CASSVDLAGKVTGELFF	TRBD2	NA	TRBV9	TRBJ2-2
TGTGCCAGCAGCAACAGGGGGCCAAGAGAGACCCAGTACTTC	CASSNRGPRETQYF	TRBD1	NA	TRBV27	TRBJ2-5
TGTGCCAGCAGCGTAGGGGATAGCGGAAGAAAGTTCTTC	CASSVGDSGRKFF	NA	NA	TRBV9	TRBJ2-1
TGTGCCAGCAGTTACAGGGGGCCGGGGGAGCAGTACTTC	CASSYRGPGEQYF	TRBD1	NA	TRBV6-5	TRBJ2-7
TGTGCCAGCAGTCGAACGGGGGGACTAGCGGGGGAGGCCGAGCAGTACTTC	CASSRTGGLAGEAEQYF	TRBD2	NA	TRBV2	TRBJ2-7
TGTGCCAGCAGCTATTCGGGACTGGGAAGCTCCTATAATTCACCCCTCCACTTT	CASSYSGLGSSYNSPLHF	NA	NA	TRBV7-6	TRBJ1-6
TGTGCCAGCAGCTTCTGGGTCGGGGACACCATATATTTT	CASSFWVGDTIYF	NA	NA	TRBV5-4	TRBJ1-3
TGTGCCAGCAGCCAAGAAAGACTGGCGCTCTACGAGCAGTACTTC	CASSQERLALYEQYF	NA	NA	TRBV4-2	TRBJ2-7
TGCGCCAGCAGCCAAGATGGCCAGGGTGACACCATATATTTT	CASSQDGQGDTIYF	NA	NA	TRBV4-1	TRBJ1-3
TGCAGCGCCGGACAGGGACTCTACTATGGCTACACCTTC	CSAGQGLYYGYTF	TRBD1	NA	TRBV29-1	TRBJ1-2
TGCGCCAGCCCGCGGGAGGCGGACAACGCATCGAACTATGGCTACACCTTC	CASPREADNASNYGYTF	NA	NA	TRBV10-1	TRBJ1-2
TGTGCCAGCAGTTACCGGGACAGGGGGTACGAGCAGTACTTC	CASSYRDRGYEQYF	TRBD1	NA	TRBV6-6	TRBJ2-7
TGTGCCAGCAGCAGGGGAACTGAAGCTTTCTTT	CASSRGTEAFF	NA	few	TRBV2	TRBJ1-1